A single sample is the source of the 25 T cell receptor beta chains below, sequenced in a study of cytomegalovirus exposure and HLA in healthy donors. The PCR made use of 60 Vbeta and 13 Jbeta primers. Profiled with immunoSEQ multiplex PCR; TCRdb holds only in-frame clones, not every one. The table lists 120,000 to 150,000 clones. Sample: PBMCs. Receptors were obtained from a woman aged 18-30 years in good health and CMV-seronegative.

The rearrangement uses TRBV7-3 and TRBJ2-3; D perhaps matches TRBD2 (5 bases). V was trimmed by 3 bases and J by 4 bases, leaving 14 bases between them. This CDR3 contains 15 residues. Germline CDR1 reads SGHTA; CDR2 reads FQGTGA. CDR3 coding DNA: TGTGCCAGCAGCTTCGGCGCCAAGGAGGCAGATACGCAGTATTTT. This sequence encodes CASSFGAKEADTQYF.

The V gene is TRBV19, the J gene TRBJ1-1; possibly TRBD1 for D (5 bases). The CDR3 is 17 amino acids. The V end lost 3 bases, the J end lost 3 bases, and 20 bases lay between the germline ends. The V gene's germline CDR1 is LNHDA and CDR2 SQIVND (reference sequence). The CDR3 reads CASSIGFGGWGDTEAFF. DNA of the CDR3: TGTGCCAGTAGTATTGGTTTCGGGGGGTGGGGCGACACTGAAGCTTTCTTT.

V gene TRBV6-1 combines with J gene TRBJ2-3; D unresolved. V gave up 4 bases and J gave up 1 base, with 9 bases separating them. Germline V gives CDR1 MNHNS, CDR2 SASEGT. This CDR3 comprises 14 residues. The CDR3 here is CASSAYLGTDTQYF. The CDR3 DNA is TGTGCCAGCAGTGCATACCTAGGCACAGATACGCAGTATTTT.

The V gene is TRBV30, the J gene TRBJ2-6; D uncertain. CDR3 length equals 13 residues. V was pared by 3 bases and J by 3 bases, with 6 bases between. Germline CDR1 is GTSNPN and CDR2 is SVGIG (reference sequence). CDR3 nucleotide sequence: TGTGCCTGGAGCCCCTTTGGGGCCAACGTCCTGACTTTC. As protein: CAWSPFGANVLTF.

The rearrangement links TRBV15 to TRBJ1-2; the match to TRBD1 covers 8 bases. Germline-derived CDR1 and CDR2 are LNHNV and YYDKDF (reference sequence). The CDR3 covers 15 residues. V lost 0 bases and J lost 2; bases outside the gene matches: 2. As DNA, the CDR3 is TGTGCCACCAGCAGAGAGGCAGGGGGCAACTATGGCTACACCTTC. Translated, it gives CATSREAGGNYGYTF.

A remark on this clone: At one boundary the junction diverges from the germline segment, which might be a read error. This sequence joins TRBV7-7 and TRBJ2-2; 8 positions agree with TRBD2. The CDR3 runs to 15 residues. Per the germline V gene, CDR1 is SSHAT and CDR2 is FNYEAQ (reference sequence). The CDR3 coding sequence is TGTGCTAGCAGCACCGGACTAGCATACACCGGGGAGCTGTTTTTT. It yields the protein CASSTGLAYTGELFF.

The CDR3 nucleotides read TGTGCCAGCAGCTTAGTACAGGGTGGAAGGGAGCTGTTTTTT. This translates into CASSLVQGGRELFF. J is TRBJ2-2 and V is TRBV11-3; possibly TRBD1 for D (6 bases). Germline V CDR1 and CDR2: SGHNT, YENEEA. Trimming stripped 1 base from V and 9 bases from J, with 12 bases between. CDR3 size: 14 residues.

The CDR3 here is CASRLLAEQFF. In DNA, the CDR3 is TGTGCCAGCAGGTTACTAGCGGAGCAGTTCTTC. The chain has TRBV2 and TRBJ2-1; TRBD2 matches 7 bases. V was pared by 6 bases and J by 10 bases, with 3 bases of the junction left unmatched. The CDR3 length is 11 residues. Germline assignment: CDR1 SNHLY and CDR2 FYNNEI. The full variable domain, in which reference TRBV2 and TRBJ2-1 provide the parts outside the CDR3, is EPEVTQTPSHQVTQMGQEVILRCVPISNHLYFYWYRQILGQKVEFLVSFYNNEISEKSEIFDDQFSVERPDGSNFTLKIRSTKLEDSAMYFCASRLLAEQFFGPGTRLTVL.

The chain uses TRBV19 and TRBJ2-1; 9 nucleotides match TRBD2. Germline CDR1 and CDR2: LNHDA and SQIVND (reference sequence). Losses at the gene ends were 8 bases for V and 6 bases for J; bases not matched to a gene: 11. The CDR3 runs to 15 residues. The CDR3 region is CASSRLAGSVNEQFF. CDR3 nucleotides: TGTGCCAGTTCCAGGCTAGCGGGATCTGTCAATGAGCAGTTCTTC.

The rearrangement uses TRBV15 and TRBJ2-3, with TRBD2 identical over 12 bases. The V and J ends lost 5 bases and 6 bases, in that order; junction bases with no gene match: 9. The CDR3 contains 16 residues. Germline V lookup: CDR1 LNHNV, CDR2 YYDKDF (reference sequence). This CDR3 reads CATSRRTSGARDTQYF. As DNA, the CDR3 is TGTGCCACCAGCCGCCGGACTAGCGGGGCGAGGGATACGCAGTATTTT.

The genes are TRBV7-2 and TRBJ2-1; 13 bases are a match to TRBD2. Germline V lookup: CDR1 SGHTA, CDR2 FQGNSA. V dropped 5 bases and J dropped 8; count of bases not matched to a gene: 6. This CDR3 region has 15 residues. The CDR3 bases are TGTGCCAGCAGCGTCGGACTAGCGGGAGTCTATGAGCAGTTCTTC. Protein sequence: CASSVGLAGVYEQFF. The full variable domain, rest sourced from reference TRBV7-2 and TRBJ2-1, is GAGVSQSPSNKVTEKGKDVELRCDPISGHTALYWYRQSLGQGLEFLIYFQGNSAPDKSGLPSDRFSAERTGGSVSTLTIQRTQQEDSAVYLCASSVGLAGVYEQFFGPGTRLTVL.

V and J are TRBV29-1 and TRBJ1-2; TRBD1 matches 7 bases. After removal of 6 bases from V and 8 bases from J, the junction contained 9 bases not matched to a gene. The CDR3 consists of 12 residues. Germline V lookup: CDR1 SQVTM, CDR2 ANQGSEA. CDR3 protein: CSVAGGLGGYTF. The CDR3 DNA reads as TGCAGCGTCGCAGGGGGGCTAGGCGGCTACACCTTC.

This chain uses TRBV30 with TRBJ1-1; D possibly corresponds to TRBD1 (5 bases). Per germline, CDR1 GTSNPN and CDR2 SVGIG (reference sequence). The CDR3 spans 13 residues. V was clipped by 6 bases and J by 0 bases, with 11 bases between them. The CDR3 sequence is CACTGTLNTEAFF. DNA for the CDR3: TGTGCCTGTACCGGGACTTTGAACACTGAAGCTTTCTTT.

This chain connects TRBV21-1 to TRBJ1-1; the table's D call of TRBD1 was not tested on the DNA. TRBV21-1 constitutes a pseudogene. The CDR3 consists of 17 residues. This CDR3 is CASSKFFLRGLSTEAFF. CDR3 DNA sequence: TGTGCCAGCAGCAAATTTTTCCTCAGGGGGTTAAGCACTGAAGCTTTCTTT.

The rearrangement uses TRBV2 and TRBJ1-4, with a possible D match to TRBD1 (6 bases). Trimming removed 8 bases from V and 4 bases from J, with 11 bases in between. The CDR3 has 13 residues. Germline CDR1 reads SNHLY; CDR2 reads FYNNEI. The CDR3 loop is CASSSRGNEKLFF. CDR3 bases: TGTGCCAGCTCGAGCAGGGGTAATGAAAAACTGTTTTTT.

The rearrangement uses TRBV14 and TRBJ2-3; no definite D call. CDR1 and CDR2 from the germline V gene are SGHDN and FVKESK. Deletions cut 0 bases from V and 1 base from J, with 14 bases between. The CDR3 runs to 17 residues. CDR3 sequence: CASSQDYPGTGTDTQYF. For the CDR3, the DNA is TGTGCCAGCAGCCAAGATTACCCCGGCACAGGCACAGATACGCAGTATTTT. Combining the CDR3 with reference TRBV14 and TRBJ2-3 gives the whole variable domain EAGVTQFPSHSVIEKGQTVTLRCDPISGHDNLYWYRRVMGKEIKFLLHFVKESKQDESGMPNNRFLAERTGGTYSTLKVQPAELEDSGVYFCASSQDYPGTGTDTQYFGPGTRLTVL.

The chain's CDR3 is CAWAGTGLSDTQYF. CDR3 bases: TGTGCCTGGGCCGGGACAGGGTTATCGGATACGCAGTATTTT. V and J are TRBV30 and TRBJ2-3; TRBD1 agrees at 9 bases. V gave up 5 bases and J gave up 6 bases; unmatched junction bases: 9. Germline CDR1 GTSNPN, CDR2 SVGIG (reference sequence). CDR3 length: 14 residues.

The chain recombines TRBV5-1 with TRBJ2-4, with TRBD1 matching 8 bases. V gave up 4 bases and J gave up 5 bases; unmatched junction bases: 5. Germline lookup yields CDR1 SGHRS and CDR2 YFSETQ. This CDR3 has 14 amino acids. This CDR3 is CASSKDRDQNIQYF. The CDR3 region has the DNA TGCGCCAGCAGCAAGGACAGGGACCAAAACATTCAGTACTTC.

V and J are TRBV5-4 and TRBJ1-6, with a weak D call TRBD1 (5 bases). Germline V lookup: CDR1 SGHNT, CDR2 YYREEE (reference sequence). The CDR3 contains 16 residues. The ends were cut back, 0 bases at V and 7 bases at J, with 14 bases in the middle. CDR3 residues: CASSLDGGTANSPLHF. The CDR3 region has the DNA TGTGCCAGCAGCTTGGATGGGGGGACGGCCAATTCACCCCTCCACTTT.

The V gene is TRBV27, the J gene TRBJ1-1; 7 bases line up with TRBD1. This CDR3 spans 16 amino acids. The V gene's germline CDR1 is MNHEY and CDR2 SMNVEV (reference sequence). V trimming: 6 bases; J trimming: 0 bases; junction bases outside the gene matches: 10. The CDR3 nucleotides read TGTGCCAGCAGACCCCGGGACAGTGTTATGAACACTGAAGCTTTCTTT. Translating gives CASRPRDSVMNTEAFF.

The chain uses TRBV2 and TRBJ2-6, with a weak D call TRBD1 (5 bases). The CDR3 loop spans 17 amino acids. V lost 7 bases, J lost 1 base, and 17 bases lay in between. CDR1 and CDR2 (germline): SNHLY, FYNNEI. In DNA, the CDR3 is TGTGCCAGCACCATCTTGGGGCTTAGTTCTGGGGCCAACGTCCTGACTTTC. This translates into CASTILGLSSGANVLTF.

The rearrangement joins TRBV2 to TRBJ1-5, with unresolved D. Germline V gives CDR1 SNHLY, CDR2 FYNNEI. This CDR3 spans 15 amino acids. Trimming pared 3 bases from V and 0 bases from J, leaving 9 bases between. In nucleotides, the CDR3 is TGTGCCAGCAGTGAGCGGCACCTTAGCAATCAGCCCCAGCATTTT. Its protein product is CASSERHLSNQPQHF.

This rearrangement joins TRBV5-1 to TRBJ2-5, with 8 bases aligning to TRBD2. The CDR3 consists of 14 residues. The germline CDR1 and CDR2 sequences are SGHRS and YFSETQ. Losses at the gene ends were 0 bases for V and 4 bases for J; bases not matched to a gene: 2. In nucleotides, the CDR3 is TGCGCCAGCAGCTTGGTCCTAGCGGGAGAGACCCAGTACTTC. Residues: CASSLVLAGETQYF.

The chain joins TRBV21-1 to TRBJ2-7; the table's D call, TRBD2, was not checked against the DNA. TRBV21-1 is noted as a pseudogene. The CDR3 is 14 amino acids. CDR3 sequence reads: CASNKKRTSLEQYV. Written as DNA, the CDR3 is TGTGCCAGCAACAAAAAACGGACTAGTCTCGAGCAGTACGTC.

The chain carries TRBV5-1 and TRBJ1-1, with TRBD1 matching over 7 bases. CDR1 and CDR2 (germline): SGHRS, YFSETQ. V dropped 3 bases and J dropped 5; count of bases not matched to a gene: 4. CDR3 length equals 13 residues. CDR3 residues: CASSYTGVTEAFF. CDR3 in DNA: TGCGCCAGCAGCTATACAGGGGTAACTGAAGCTTTCTTT.